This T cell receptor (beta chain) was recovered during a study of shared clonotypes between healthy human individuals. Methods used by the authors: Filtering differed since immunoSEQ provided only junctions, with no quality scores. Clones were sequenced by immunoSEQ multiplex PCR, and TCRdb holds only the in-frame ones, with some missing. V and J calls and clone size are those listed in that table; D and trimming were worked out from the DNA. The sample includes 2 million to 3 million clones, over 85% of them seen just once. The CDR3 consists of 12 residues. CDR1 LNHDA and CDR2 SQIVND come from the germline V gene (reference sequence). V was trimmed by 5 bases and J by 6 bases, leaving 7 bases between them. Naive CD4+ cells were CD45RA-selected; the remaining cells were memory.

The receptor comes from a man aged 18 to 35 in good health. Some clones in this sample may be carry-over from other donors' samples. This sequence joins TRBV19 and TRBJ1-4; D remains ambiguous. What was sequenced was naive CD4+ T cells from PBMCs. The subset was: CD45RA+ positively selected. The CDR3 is CASSLVDEKLFF. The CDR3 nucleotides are TGTGCCAGTAGTCTGGTGGATGAAAAACTGTTTTTT.